The 10 T cell receptor beta chains listed next were all sequenced from one sample in a study of T cells in Graves' hyperthyroidism and ophthalmopathy. From RNA transcripts, TCR beta CDR3 regions were amplified. When the TCR CDR3 underwent first-round RT-PCR, the HTBI primer set was used. TCRdb itself ran the multiplex PCR reads through MiXCR, one entry per CDR3 protein. Here the sample spans a few hundred thousand distinct CDR3 sequences, about half being singletons. Sequencing was performed on peripheral blood or thyroid tissue (not recorded which). These receptors came from an adult woman with Graves' disease, either hyperthyroidism or ophthalmopathy (not recorded which).

The chain employs TRBV28 and TRBJ1-5; no clear D. This CDR3 has 14 amino acids. The germline gives CDR1 MDHEN, CDR2 SYDVKM. Trimming cost V 3 bases and J 1 base, with 7 bases left between them. This chain's CDR3 is CASSFTISNQPQHF. CDR3 coding DNA: TGTGCCAGCAGTTTCACAATAAGCAATCAGCCCCAGCATTTT.

The V call is TRBV10-3, the J call TRBJ1-6, with D possibly TRBD1 on 6 matching bases. In germline, CDR1 is ENHRY, CDR2 SYGVKD. V lost 5 bases, J lost 0 bases, and 8 bases lay in between. CDR3 size: 15 residues. CDR3 nucleotides: TGTGCCATCAGTCCAGGGGACTCCTATAATTCACCCCTCCACTTT. As protein: CAISPGDSYNSPLHF.

This clonotype was counted many times. The chain combines TRBV6-1 with TRBJ2-1; 8 nucleotides align to TRBD2. V lost 4 bases and J lost 8; bases outside the gene matches: 13. CDR3 size: 16 residues. Germline V lookup: CDR1 MNHNS, CDR2 SASEGT. The CDR3 bases are TGTGCCAGCAGTGTCCTGGGAGCGGGAGTTCTCGATGAGCAGTTCTTC. Its protein product is CASSVLGAGVLDEQFF.

Turning to this clonotype: A much larger clone differs from this one at a single base, so this may be a read error. This rearrangement joins TRBV3-1 to TRBJ1-3, with D hard to call. V lost 8 bases and J 0 bases, leaving 17 bases between the germline ends. The CDR3 runs to 16 residues. Germline CDR1 LGHDT, CDR2 YNNKEL (reference sequence). The CDR3 protein is CASGRAVLSSGNTIYF. The CDR3 nucleotides are TGTGCCAGCGGCCGGGCGGTTCTGTCCTCTGGAAACACCATATATTTT.

V is TRBV6-5 and J is TRBJ2-5, with TRBD2 matching over 10 bases. The trim removed 0 bases at V and 2 bases at J, leaving 3 bases unmatched. The CDR3 extends over 16 amino acids. Germline-derived CDR1 and CDR2 are MNHEY and SVGAGI. The CDR3 DNA reads as TGTGCCAGCAGTTACTCGGCTAGCGGGGGACAAGAGACCCAGTACTTC. This translates into CASSYSASGGQETQYF.

The sample holds many counts of this clonotype. The J gene is TRBJ2-7, the V gene TRBV15, with 9 bases lining up with TRBD2. Germline CDR1 reads LNHNV; CDR2 reads YYDKDF (reference sequence). The CDR3 totals 15 residues. Germline trimming cut 5 bases from V and 5 bases from J; bases unmatched to any gene: 10. The CDR3 DNA reads as TGTGCCACCAGCCCAGAAAGAGCGGGAGGCCACGAGCAGTACTTC. Translated: CATSPERAGGHEQYF.

V usage is TRBV12-3 or TRBV12-4 and J usage is TRBJ1-2, with D hard to call. The V end was cut by 2 bases, the J end by 3 bases, with 10 bases between. The CDR3 is 14 residues long. CDR3 amino acids: CASSLPGPYYGYTF. Here the CDR3 DNA reads TGTGCCAGCAGTTTACCCGGACCCTACTATGGCTACACCTTC.

Many counts were recorded for this clonotype. The chain recombines TRBV20-1 with TRBJ2-2; D possibly corresponds to TRBD2 (6 bases). From germline, CDR1 is DFQATT and CDR2 SNEGSKA (reference sequence). This CDR3 comprises 13 residues. With 2 bases removed from V and 8 bases from J, the gap between germline ends came to 12 bases. CDR3 loop: CSARIGGTGELFF. The DNA for the CDR3 is TGCAGTGCTAGAATCGGAGGGACTGGGGAGCTGTTTTTT.

This clonotype occurred a few times. The V gene is TRBV10-3, the J gene TRBJ1-6, with 11 bases matching TRBD1. This CDR3 contains 14 residues. Germline-derived CDR1 and CDR2 are ENHRY and SYGVKD. The V and J ends lost 6 bases and 7 bases, in that order; junction bases with no gene match: 2. CDR3 in DNA: TGTGCCATCAGAGGGACAGGGGGGAATTCACCCCTCCACTTT. Its translation: CAIRGTGGNSPLHF.

The V gene is TRBV7-9, the J gene TRBJ1-3; a possible D gene is TRBD1 (5 bases). The ends were cut back, 5 bases at V and 2 bases at J, with 16 bases in the middle. In germline, CDR1 is SEHNR, CDR2 FQNEAQ (reference sequence). The CDR3 length is 16 residues. The CDR3 DNA reads TGTGCCAGCAGCGGTTCAGGGAATTCTGCTGGAAACACCATATATTTT. The encoded protein is CASSGSGNSAGNTIYF.